The 5 T cell receptor beta chains below all came from one sample that was sequenced in a study of OX40 agonist ivuxolimab in advanced cancers. TCRdb keeps only in-frame clones here, not all; method: immunoSEQ multiplex PCR. The data show fewer than 14,000 clones, with approximately 69% seen just once and 35% held by the top ten. The input for sequencing was CD4+ or CD8+ T cells sorted from blood, taken in a trial of the OX40 agonist ivuxolimab. The receptor source for this set is an adult with an advanced solid tumor such as melanoma, head and neck, liver or kidney cancer.

In regard to this clone: A much larger clone is a single base away; this may be a read error. The J gene is TRBJ2-3, the V gene TRBV6-4, with 7 bases that match TRBD1. CDR3 length: 15 residues. The germline V gene encodes CDR1 MRHNA and CDR2 SNTAGT. The CDR3 protein is CANSDSGGGTDTQYF. The CDR3 DNA reads TGTGCCAACAGTGACTCAGGGGGTGGCACAGATACGCAGTATTTT.

The J gene is TRBJ2-5, the V gene TRBV5-6, with D perhaps matching TRBD1 or TRBD2 (5 bases each). This CDR3 region has 14 residues. Deletions cut 4 bases from V and 1 base from J, with 11 bases between. Germline V lookup: CDR1 SGHDT, CDR2 YYEEEE. CDR3 sequence: CASSQGRIQETQYF. The CDR3 region has the DNA TGTGCCAGCAGCCAGGGACGGATCCAAGAGACCCAGTACTTC. The whole variable domain, filled in from reference TRBV5-6 and TRBJ2-5, reads DAGVTQSPTHLIKTRGQQVTLRCSPKSGHDTVSWYQQALGQGPQFIFQYYEEEERQRGNFPDRFSGHQFPNYSSELNVNALLLGDSALYLCASSQGRIQETQYFGPGTRLLVL.

The CDR3: CASTPDRVEAFF. The CDR3 DNA sequence: TGTGCCAGCACCCCGGACAGAGTTGAAGCTTTCTTT. This rearrangement joins TRBV2 to TRBJ1-1, with D perhaps matching TRBD1 (6 bases). Trimming removed 7 bases from V and 7 bases from J, with 13 bases in between. The CDR3 has 12 residues. Germline V gene lookup returns CDR1 SNHLY and CDR2 FYNNEI.

In its sample, this clone was seen a few times. The CDR3 loop is CASSPSTYGYTF. The CDR3 DNA reads as TGTGCCAGCAGCCCGTCGACATATGGCTACACCTTC. This chain links TRBV7-9 with TRBJ1-2; D gene unclear. Germline loops: CDR1 SEHNR, CDR2 FQNEAQ (reference sequence). V lost 5 bases, J lost 5 bases, and 9 bases lay in between. This CDR3 has 12 amino acids.

J is TRBJ2-7 and V is TRBV4-2, with TRBD1 matching over 9 bases. In germline, CDR1 is LGHNA, CDR2 YNFKEQ. V was clipped by 3 bases and J by 2 bases; unmatched bases: 2. CDR3 length: 14 amino acids. The CDR3, as DNA: TGTGCCAGCAGCCACGGGACAGGGACCTACGAGCAGTACTTC. As protein: CASSHGTGTYEQYF.